A single sample is the source of the 25 T cell receptor beta chains below, sequenced in a study of T cells in Graves' hyperthyroidism and ophthalmopathy. There were TCR beta CDR3 regions amplified from RNA transcripts. HTBI primers were the set used in a first-round RT-PCR of the TCR CDR3. TCRdb re-called the multiplex PCR reads with MiXCR, one entry per CDR3 protein. In the table there are over 200,000 distinct CDR3 sequences, 14% to 15% of which are singletons. The specimen sequenced was blood. The receptor source for this set is a middle-aged woman with Graves' hyperthyroidism that later progressed to Graves' ophthalmopathy.

This clonotype was observed many times. The V call is TRBV5-1, the J call TRBJ2-7, with 7 bases matching TRBD1. The CDR3 is 13 amino acids. Germline-derived CDR1 and CDR2 are SGHRS and YFSETQ. V trimming: 1 base; J trimming: 2 bases; junction bases outside the gene matches: 0. CDR3 DNA: TGCGCCAGCAGCTTGACAGGGGCCTACGAGCAGTACTTC. It specifies CASSLTGAYEQYF. Using reference TRBV5-1 and TRBJ2-7 for the parts outside the CDR3, the full variable domain is KAGVTQTPRYLIKTRGQQVTLSCSPISGHRSVSWYQQTPGQGLQFLFEYFSETQRNKGNFPGRFSGRQFSNSRSEMNVSTLELGDSALYLCASSLTGAYEQYFGPGTRLTVT.

In this sample, this clonotype turned up many times. This chain joins TRBV7-9 and TRBJ2-2, with D uncertain. The germline V gene has CDR1 SEHNR and CDR2 FQNEAQ (reference sequence). Deletions cut 5 bases from V and 1 base from J, with 5 bases between. The CDR3 consists of 13 residues. CDR3 protein: CASSPRNTGELFF. The CDR3 DNA reads as TGTGCCAGCAGCCCCAGGAACACCGGGGAGCTGTTTTTT.

This chain uses TRBV19 with TRBJ2-6; weak D call: TRBD1 (5 bases). CDR1 LNHDA and CDR2 SQIVND come from the germline V gene (reference sequence). Trimming cost V 5 bases and J 3 bases, with 11 bases left between them. The CDR3 covers 15 residues. Here the CDR3 DNA reads TGTGCCAGTAGTCTCCAGGGTTATGGGGCCAACGTCCTGACTTTC. As protein: CASSLQGYGANVLTF. Using reference TRBV19 and TRBJ2-6 for the parts outside the CDR3, the full variable domain is DGGITQSPKYLFRKEGQNVTLSCEQNLNHDAMYWYRQDPGQGLRLIYYSQIVNDFQKGDIAEGYSVSREKKESFPLTVTSAQKNPTAFYLCASSLQGYGANVLTFGAGSRLTVL.

This clonotype appeared many times. This chain connects TRBV28 to TRBJ2-3; D remains ambiguous. Trimming stripped 3 bases from V and 4 bases from J, with 17 bases between. Germline CDR1 is MDHEN and CDR2 is SYDVKM. CDR3 size: 16 residues. The CDR3 DNA sequence: TGTGCCAGCAGTTTTCTATCGGCCCTGTTTGCAGATACGCAGTATTTT. Protein: CASSFLSALFADTQYF.

The chain employs TRBV5-5 and TRBJ2-7, with 9 bases lining up with TRBD1. This CDR3 spans 15 amino acids. The junction had 5 bases not matched to a gene; V was cut back by 0 bases and J by 4 bases. Germline lookup yields CDR1 SGHKS and CDR2 YYEKEE (reference sequence). CDR3 sequence: CASSLGTGVYYEQYF. The CDR3 bases are TGTGCCAGCAGCTTGGGGACAGGGGTCTATTACGAGCAGTACTTC.

This clonotype was found many times. J is TRBJ2-1 and V is TRBV4-2, with 9 bases identical to TRBD2. Germline V gene lookup returns CDR1 LGHNA and CDR2 YNFKEQ. The CDR3 extends over 16 amino acids. Trimming at V came to 0 bases and at J to 3 bases, leaving 3 bases not matched to a gene. The DNA of the CDR3 is TGTGCCAGCAGCCAAGAAGCGGGAGGTCACTACAATGAGCAGTTCTTC. Translation: CASSQEAGGHYNEQFF.

In this sample, this clonotype turned up many times. The chain combines TRBV19 with TRBJ1-1, with D perhaps matching TRBD1 (6 bases). The CDR3 spans 16 residues. Germline values: CDR1 LNHDA, CDR2 SQIVND (reference sequence). V was trimmed by 6 bases and J by 3 bases, leaving 20 bases between them. The CDR3 region is CASSPAAPPGDTEAFF. As DNA, the CDR3 is TGTGCCAGTAGCCCCGCGGCCCCCCCAGGGGACACTGAAGCTTTCTTT.

This clonotype was recorded at least ten times. V is TRBV5-1 and J is TRBJ2-4; D may match TRBD1 or TRBD2 (5 bases each). Germline CDR1 SGHRS, CDR2 YFSETQ. CDR3 length: 15 amino acids. V was clipped by 4 bases and J by 6 bases, with 17 bases between them. The CDR3 region is CASSPSGTATNIQYF. As DNA, the CDR3 is TGCGCCAGCAGCCCATCCGGGACGGCTACAAACATTCAGTACTTC.

This clonotype was recorded at least ten times. The chain carries TRBV12-3 or TRBV12-4 and TRBJ2-5; 11 nucleotides line up with TRBD2. The CDR3 runs 15 residues. Unmatched junction bases numbered 7, after V lost 6 bases and J lost 4 bases. The CDR3 DNA sequence: TGTGCCAGCAGGGACGGGACTAGCGGCGTAGAGACCCAGTACTTC. It translates to CASRDGTSGVETQYF.

The chain is built from TRBV5-1 and TRBJ2-4, with D uncertain. This CDR3 comprises 16 residues. Germline lookup yields CDR1 SGHRS and CDR2 YFSETQ. V gave up 2 bases and J gave up 2 bases, with 14 bases separating them. The CDR3 here is CASSFRSPDSKNIQYF. The CDR3 bases are TGCGCCAGCAGCTTCCGATCCCCCGACTCCAAAAACATTCAGTACTTC.

This clonotype was seen at least ten times. CDR3 sequence reads: CSVSSPYEQYF. The CDR3 region has the DNA TGCAGCGTTTCCAGTCCTTACGAGCAGTACTTC. This sequence joins TRBV29-1 and TRBJ2-7, with D unresolved. The CDR3 covers 11 residues. Trimming shortened V by 5 bases and J by 4 bases, and 9 bases separated the two germline ends. Looked up from germline, CDR1 is SQVTM and CDR2 is ANQGSEA.

This clonotype appeared many times. V is TRBV29-1 and J is TRBJ2-1, with D maybe TRBD1 (5 bases). Trimming removed 7 bases at V and 0 bases at J, with 10 bases between. In germline, CDR1 is SQVTM, CDR2 ANQGSEA. CDR3 length: 13 residues. In nucleotides, the CDR3 is TGCAGCGCCAGGGCAAGCTCCTACAATGAGCAGTTCTTC. This sequence encodes CSARASSYNEQFF.

This clonotype was recorded many times. This chain joins TRBV18 and TRBJ1-3, with D perhaps matching TRBD1 (6 bases). CDR1 is KGHSH, CDR2 LQKENI, per germline. The V end lost 4 bases, the J end lost 1 base, and 8 bases lay between the germline ends. The CDR3 covers 14 residues. The CDR3 nucleotides read TGTGCCAGCTCACAAGGACAGTCTGGAAACACCATATATTTT. Translated: CASSQGQSGNTIYF.

This clonotype was recorded at least ten times. The V call is TRBV28, the J call TRBJ1-1; D is undetermined. The CDR3 contains 14 residues. Trimming took 5 bases from V and 3 from J, leaving 13 bases between them. In germline, CDR1 is MDHEN, CDR2 SYDVKM. The CDR3 reads CASSKGRLDTEAFF. DNA for the CDR3: TGTGCCAGCAGTAAAGGGAGATTGGACACTGAAGCTTTCTTT.

This clonotype has ten or more counts. The chain couples TRBV20-1 to TRBJ2-2; 7 bases match TRBD2. The CDR3 has 13 amino acids. Per germline, CDR1 DFQATT and CDR2 SNEGSKA (reference sequence). The V gene end was trimmed by 3 bases and the J gene end by 4 bases; junction bases not matched to a gene: 2. CDR3 sequence reads: CSASGRSTGELFF. CDR3 DNA sequence: TGCAGTGCTAGCGGGAGGAGCACCGGGGAGCTGTTTTTT.

This clonotype occurred a few times. J is TRBJ1-2 and V is TRBV4-2, with 7 bases lining up with TRBD1. Germline assignment: CDR1 LGHNA and CDR2 YNFKEQ. V dropped 1 base and J dropped 3; count of bases not matched to a gene: 8. This CDR3 is 16 amino acids long. The CDR3 loop reads CASSQGGAGGHYGYTF. The CDR3 DNA follows: TGTGCCAGCAGCCAAGGAGGAGCAGGGGGGCACTATGGCTACACCTTC.

The CDR3 sequence is CATSDSRYTADTNYGYTF. The CDR3 DNA is TGTGCCACCAGTGATAGTCGTTACACAGCCGATACTAACTATGGCTACACCTTC. This chain uses TRBV24-1 with TRBJ1-2; the D is unclear. Germline V lookup: CDR1 KGHDR, CDR2 SFDVKD. This CDR3 is built from 18 residues. Trimming removed 3 bases from V and 0 bases from J, with 19 bases in between.

Only a few counts were recorded for this clonotype. This chain joins TRBV6-1 and TRBJ1-5, with a tentative D call TRBD1 (6 bases). Germline V gene sequence: CDR1 MNHNS, CDR2 SASEGT. V shed 7 bases and J shed 4 bases, with 23 bases lying between them. The CDR3 is 17 residues long. In DNA, the CDR3 is TGTGCCAGCAAGACACTTTCGGCCGGACAGCTAAATCAGCCCCAGCATTTT. Residues: CASKTLSAGQLNQPQHF.

At least ten counts were recorded for this clonotype. This chain joins TRBV28 and TRBJ2-7; no definite D call. The V end lost 2 bases, the J end lost 2 bases, and 13 bases lay between the germline ends. Germline lookup yields CDR1 MDHEN and CDR2 SYDVKM. The CDR3 spans 15 residues. The CDR3 loop is CASSLRQEQAYEQYF. The CDR3 bases are TGTGCCAGCAGTTTAAGGCAGGAACAAGCCTACGAGCAGTACTTC.

The V call is TRBV4-1, the J call TRBJ1-5, with 10 bases matching TRBD1. The germline V gene encodes CDR1 MGHRA and CDR2 YSYEKL. The length of the CDR3 is 17 residues. J was trimmed by 5 bases and V by 4 bases; bases with no gene match: 11. The CDR3 DNA follows: TGCGCCAGCAGCCCTAGGACAGGGGGGCAGGGATATCAGCCCCAGCATTTT. Translating gives CASSPRTGGQGYQPQHF.

This chain joins TRBV9 and TRBJ2-2, with D unclear. Germline assignment: CDR1 SGDLS and CDR2 YYNGEE. This CDR3 has 14 residues. Trimming shortened V by 0 bases and J by 3 bases, and 6 bases separated the two germline ends. The CDR3 DNA sequence: TGTGCCAGCAGCGTAGAGTGGTACACCGGGGAGCTGTTTTTT. It is translated as CASSVEWYTGELFF.

For this clonotype: A single base separates this from a much larger clone, so it may be a read error. Because it lacks the conserved phenylalanine or tryptophan at the end, this CDR3 is likely a read error. The chain is built from TRBV5-1 and TRBJ2-3, with D perhaps matching TRBD2 (5 bases). This CDR3 spans 12 amino acids. Germline V lookup: CDR1 SGHRS, CDR2 YFSETQ. V lost 5 bases to trimming and J lost 6 bases, with 10 bases between them. The CDR3 sequence is CASSWGADTQYC. CDR3 in DNA: TGCGCCAGCAGTTGGGGAGCTGATACGCAGTATTGT.

This clonotype showed up many times. The chain has TRBV5-6 and TRBJ2-1, with D perhaps assigned TRBD1 or TRBD2 (5 bases each). The V end lost 3 bases, the J end lost 9 bases, and 10 bases lay between the germline ends. The CDR3 length is 12 residues. Germline CDR1 is SGHDT and CDR2 is YYEEEE. The CDR3 loop reads CASSSSGTEQFF. CDR3 nucleotide sequence: TGTGCCAGCAGCTCCTCCGGGACTGAGCAGTTCTTC.

This sequence joins TRBV6-1 and TRBJ2-3; D might be TRBD2 (6 bases). Trimming cost V 6 bases and J 11 bases, with 12 bases left between them. This CDR3 has 11 amino acids. Germline values: CDR1 MNHNS, CDR2 SASEGT. The CDR3 coding sequence is TGTGCCAGCAGCACGGGGGAAGGGCAGTATTTT. This codes for CASSTGEGQYF.

This clonotype has more than one count but fewer than ten. The chain recombines TRBV5-1 with TRBJ1-4; no clear D. CDR1 SGHRS and CDR2 YFSETQ come from the germline V gene. CDR3 length: 13 amino acids. V gave up 0 bases and J gave up 13 bases, with 13 bases separating them. CDR3 sequence reads: CASSLDTATALFF. Written as DNA, the CDR3 is TGCGCCAGCAGCTTGGACACGGCAACCGCACTGTTTTTT.